The 2 T cell receptor beta chains below all came from one sample that was sequenced in a study of T cell responses to AZD1222 COVID-19 vaccine. Method: immunoSEQ multiplex PCR; TCRdb's copy keeps in-frame clones and lacks some. In the table there are 150,000 or so clones, about 85% of which are singletons. The source was peripheral blood, collected after recovery from COVID-19. Receptor source: an adult who had recovered from COVID-19.

The chain carries TRBV7-2 and TRBJ1-2; D possibly corresponds to TRBD1 (6 bases). V was pared by 0 bases and J by 6 bases, with 20 bases between. The germline V gene encodes CDR1 SGHTA and CDR2 FQGNSA. The CDR3 has 17 amino acids. This CDR3 is CASSLAGGSNRPNGYTF. CDR3 DNA sequence: TGTGCCAGCAGCTTAGCCGGGGGCTCAAACCGCCCTAATGGCTACACCTTC.

The rearrangement links TRBV24-1 to TRBJ2-2; D possibly corresponds to TRBD1 (6 bases). V was cut by 3 bases and J by 3 bases, with 13 bases left in between. The CDR3 runs to 16 residues. The germline V gene has CDR1 KGHDR and CDR2 SFDVKD. The DNA for the CDR3 is TGTGCCACCAGTGATCCTAAGGGGGAATACACCGGGGAGCTGTTTTTT. It specifies CATSDPKGEYTGELFF.